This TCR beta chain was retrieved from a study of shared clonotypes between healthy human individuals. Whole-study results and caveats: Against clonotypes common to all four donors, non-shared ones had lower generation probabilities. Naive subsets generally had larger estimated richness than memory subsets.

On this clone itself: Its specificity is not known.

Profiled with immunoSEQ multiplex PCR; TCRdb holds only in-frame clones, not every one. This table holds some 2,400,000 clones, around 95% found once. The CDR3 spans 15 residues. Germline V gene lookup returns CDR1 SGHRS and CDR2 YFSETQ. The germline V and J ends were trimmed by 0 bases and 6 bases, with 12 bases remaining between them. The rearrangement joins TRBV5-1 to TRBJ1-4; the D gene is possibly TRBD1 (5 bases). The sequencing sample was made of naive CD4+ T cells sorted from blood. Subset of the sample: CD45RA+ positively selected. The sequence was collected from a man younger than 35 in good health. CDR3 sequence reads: CASSLALGGDEKLFF. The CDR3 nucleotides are TGCGCCAGCAGCTTGGCCCTCGGAGGGGATGAAAAACTGTTTTTT.